This T cell receptor beta chain was identified during a study of post-analysis software for immune sequencing data. Each TCR beta cDNA library carried unique molecular identifiers. MiXCR was run by TCRdb on the PCR reads, yielding one entry per CDR3 protein. The sample has roughly 580,000 distinct CDR3 sequences, 40% to 50% seen once. Study-wide findings and caveats: The study found TRBV5-6, TRBV5-1 and TRBV20-1 among five or six TRBV segments more frequent in patients than controls.

On this clonotype itself: Its target is unknown. The junction and the germline gene differ at one end; a read error may be behind it.

The CDR3 totals 16 residues. CDR1 is SGHDN and CDR2 is FVKESK in the germline V gene. The sequence was collected from a girl aged 10 to 17 with multiple sclerosis. Sequencing was done on a sample of blood. The genes are TRBV14 and TRBJ1-2; D gene uncertain. CDR3 region: CASSQGSGARRYGYTF. CDR3 DNA: TGTGCCAGCAGCCAAGGTTCAGGCGCGCGAAGATATGGTTACACCTTC.